These T cell receptor beta chains were read from a single sample in a study of blood T cells in healthy people across ages. TCRdb recomputed calls from the 5' RACE reads with MiXCR, one row per CDR3 protein. The sample shows some 1.5 million distinct CDR3 sequences, approximately 43% of them seen only once. The sequenced sample was blood. These receptors all come from a woman younger than 35 in good health. The CDR3 runs from the conserved cysteine through the conserved F or W. The order of the fields is V gene, D gene, J gene, clone size, CDR3 protein, CDR3 DNA. The D gene is left open where the match is weak. A clone size is listed for some rows: how often the clone was seen (once, few, many), or a class if it is expanded.

V: TRBV29-1
D: NA
J: TRBJ1-2
size: NA
CDR3: CSVDRAGPGDYGYTF
DNA: TGCAGCGTTGATAGGGCAGGGCCCGGGGACTATGGCTACACCTTC

V: TRBV6-1
D: NA
J: TRBJ2-6
size: NA
CDR3: CASSEFVIRVSGANVLTF
DNA: TGTGCCAGCAGTGAATTTGTGATTCGGGTTTCTGGGGCCAACGTCCTGACTTTC

V: TRBV6-4
D: TRBD1
J: TRBJ1-1
size: once
CDR3: CARGDRGGVTEAFF
DNA: TGTGCCAGGGGGGACAGGGGAGGTGTAACTGAAGCTTTCTTT

V: TRBV7-2
D: TRBD1
J: TRBJ2-1
size: NA
CDR3: CASSLWKDRVYNEQFF
DNA: TGTGCCAGCAGCTTATGGAAGGACAGGGTGTACAATGAGCAGTTCTTC

V: TRBV20-1
D: TRBD1
J: TRBJ1-1
size: many
CDR3: CSAPTGAGTEAFF
DNA: TGCAGTGCGCCTACAGGGGCGGGCACTGAAGCTTTCTTT

V: TRBV20-1
D: NA
J: TRBJ2-1
size: NA
CDR3: CSAGRPRPIYNEQFF
DNA: TGCAGTGCCGGGAGACCGAGACCGATCTACAATGAGCAGTTCTTC

V: TRBV7-2
D: TRBD1
J: TRBJ2-3
size: NA
CDR3: CASSLGSRGQGMDTQYF
DNA: TGTGCCAGCAGCTTAGGCTCTAGGGGACAGGGGATGGATACGCAGTATTTT

V: TRBV29-1
D: NA
J: TRBJ1-1
size: NA
CDR3: CSVGGSEAFF
DNA: TGCAGCGTCGGGGGCTCTGAAGCTTTCTTT

V: TRBV7-2
D: TRBD1
J: TRBJ2-2
size: NA
CDR3: CASSTGANTGELFF
DNA: TGTGCCAGCTCGACAGGGGCGAACACCGGGGAGCTGTTTTTT

V: TRBV10-3
D: NA
J: TRBJ2-3
size: few
CDR3: CAISARQDTDTQYF
DNA: TGTGCCATCAGTGCACGGCAGGACACAGATACGCAGTATTTT

V: TRBV7-2
D: TRBD2
J: TRBJ2-7
size: NA
CDR3: CASGGGAVIYNEQYF
DNA: TGTGCCAGCGGGGGGGGAGCGGTCATTTACAATGAGCAGTACTTC

V: TRBV14
D: NA
J: TRBJ1-2
size: few
CDR3: CASSHQGTGEGYTF
DNA: TGTGCCAGCAGCCACCAGGGGACGGGTGAAGGCTACACCTTC

V: TRBV20-1
D: NA
J: TRBJ1-2
size: NA
CDR3: CSARDKEVGYTF
DNA: TGCAGTGCTAGAGATAAAGAGGTTGGCTACACCTTC

V: TRBV5-1
D: NA
J: TRBJ2-7
size: NA
CDR3: CASSLAPAGENEQYF
DNA: TGCGCCAGCAGCTTGGCCCCGGCAGGGGAGAATGAGCAGTACTTC

V: TRBV5-5
D: NA
J: TRBJ1-2
size: few
CDR3: CASSLASAYGYTF
DNA: TGTGCCAGCAGCTTGGCGTCAGCCTATGGCTACACCTTC

V: TRBV9
D: NA
J: TRBJ1-1
size: few
CDR3: CASSPLPVNTEAFF
DNA: TGTGCCAGCAGCCCCCTCCCCGTGAACACTGAAGCTTTCTTT

V: TRBV28
D: NA
J: TRBJ1-2
size: few
CDR3: CASRFGLYGYTF
DNA: TGTGCCAGCAGGTTCGGACTCTATGGCTACACCTTC

V: TRBV20-1
D: NA
J: TRBJ1-1
size: NA
CDR3: CSAAISLEAFF
DNA: TGCAGTGCTGCCATTTCACTTGAAGCTTTCTTT

V: TRBV7-9
D: NA
J: TRBJ2-1
size: few
CDR3: CASIPILYNEQFF
DNA: TGTGCCAGCATCCCAATACTTTACAATGAGCAGTTCTTC

V: TRBV29-1
D: NA
J: TRBJ1-5
size: NA
CDR3: CSVREGSNQPQHF
DNA: TGCAGCGTTCGGGAGGGAAGCAATCAGCCCCAGCATTTT

V: TRBV12-3/TRBV12-4
D: TRBD2
J: TRBJ2-5
size: NA
CDR3: CASSQTSGGANEQYF
DNA: TGTGCCAGCAGTCAAACTAGCGGGGGGGCCAATGAGCAGTACTTC

V: TRBV6-2/TRBV6-3
D: TRBD1
J: TRBJ1-5
size: NA
CDR3: CASRGDRHSNQPQHF
DNA: TGTGCCAGCAGGGGGGACAGACATAGCAATCAGCCCCAGCATTTT

V: TRBV7-2
D: TRBD2
J: TRBJ2-7
size: NA
CDR3: CASSLQVAGEQYF
DNA: TGTGCCAGCAGCTTACAAGTAGCGGGTGAGCAGTACTTC

V: TRBV6-5
D: TRBD2
J: TRBJ2-1
size: few
CDR3: CASSYGHTLGGGAKDEQFF
DNA: TGTGCCAGCAGTTACGGGCACACACTGGGCGGGGGGGCCAAAGATGAGCAGTTCTTC

V: TRBV28
D: NA
J: TRBJ1-5
size: NA
CDR3: CASSPFSGNSNQPQHF
DNA: TGTGCCAGCAGTCCCTTTTCCGGGAATAGCAATCAGCCCCAGCATTTT

V: TRBV12-5
D: NA
J: TRBJ1-4
size: NA
CDR3: CASERRNEKLFF
DNA: TGTGCTAGTGAACGGCGTAATGAAAAACTGTTTTTT

V: TRBV2
D: NA
J: TRBJ1-2
size: NA
CDR3: CASSEWQGAPYGYTF
DNA: TGTGCCAGCAGTGAATGGCAGGGAGCCCCCTATGGCTACACCTTC

V: TRBV2
D: TRBD2
J: TRBJ2-3
size: few
CDR3: CASASGNMNTQYF
DNA: TGTGCCAGCGCTAGCGGGAACATGAATACGCAGTATTTT

V: TRBV5-1
D: TRBD2
J: TRBJ2-1
size: NA
CDR3: CASSPISGRANEQFF
DNA: TGCGCCAGCAGCCCGATTAGCGGGAGGGCCAATGAGCAGTTCTTC

V: TRBV3-1
D: TRBD2
J: TRBJ2-7
size: NA
CDR3: CASSGLVYEQYF
DNA: TGTGCCAGCAGCGGACTAGTCTACGAGCAGTACTTC

V: TRBV10-1
D: NA
J: TRBJ2-3
size: NA
CDR3: CASSRTMVADTQYF
DNA: TGCGCCAGCAGTCGTACAATGGTCGCAGATACGCAGTATTTT

V: TRBV30
D: NA
J: TRBJ1-1
size: NA
CDR3: CAWSVREYTEAFF
DNA: TGTGCCTGGAGTGTAAGGGAGTACACTGAAGCTTTCTTT

V: TRBV29-1
D: TRBD1
J: TRBJ2-1
size: NA
CDR3: CSVEEFRQGPYYNEQFF
DNA: TGCAGCGTTGAAGAATTTAGACAGGGACCATACTACAATGAGCAGTTCTTC

V: TRBV4-3
D: TRBD2
J: TRBJ2-5
size: NA
CDR3: CASSQDLGNGRFQETQYF
DNA: TGCGCCAGCAGCCAAGATCTTGGGAACGGGAGGTTCCAAGAGACCCAGTACTTC

V: TRBV4-3
D: NA
J: TRBJ1-6
size: NA
CDR3: CASSQAESYNSPPHF
DNA: TGCGCCAGCAGCCAAGCGGAGTCCTATAATTCACCCCCCCACTTT

V: TRBV7-2
D: NA
J: TRBJ1-2
size: few
CDR3: CASSLSGPGYTF
DNA: TGTGCCAGCAGCTTATCTGGGCCCGGCTACACCTTC

V: TRBV15
D: NA
J: TRBJ2-3
size: NA
CDR3: CAITPGGGDTQYF
DNA: TGTGCCATCACCCCTGGTGGGGGAGATACGCAGTATTTT

V: TRBV12-3/TRBV12-4
D: TRBD1
J: TRBJ1-5
size: NA
CDR3: CASRTGESQAQHF
DNA: TGTGCCAGCAGGACAGGGGAGAGTCAGGCCCAGCATTTT

V: TRBV4-3
D: TRBD2
J: TRBJ2-3
size: NA
CDR3: CASSNPGLATDTQYF
DNA: TGCGCCAGCAGTAATCCGGGACTAGCGACAGATACGCAGTATTTT

V: TRBV29-1
D: TRBD2
J: TRBJ2-1
size: NA
CDR3: CSVEDHTSAFPGETQFF
DNA: TGCAGCGTTGAAGATCATACTAGCGCATTTCCCGGAGAGACCCAGTTCTTC

V: TRBV7-2
D: NA
J: TRBJ1-4
size: few
CDR3: CASSSRGKTNEKLFF
DNA: TGTGCCAGCAGCTCCCGTGGGAAAACTAATGAAAAACTGTTTTTT

V: TRBV30
D: NA
J: TRBJ1-5
size: few
CDR3: CAWSRGRSDQPQHF
DNA: TGTGCCTGGAGTCGTGGGCGGTCCGACCAGCCCCAGCATTTT

V: TRBV6-5
D: NA
J: TRBJ2-7
size: NA
CDR3: CASSYSAGQVYEQYF
DNA: TGTGCCAGCAGTTACTCGGCAGGCCAGGTCTACGAGCAGTACTTC

V: TRBV23-1
D: NA
J: TRBJ1-6
size: NA
CDR3: CASSQFGLRGEILNSPLHF
DNA: TGCGCCAGCAGTCAATTTGGCCTCCGCGGGGAAATATTAAATTCACCCCTCCACTTT

V: TRBV28
D: TRBD1
J: TRBJ2-7
size: NA
CDR3: CASHGQGWYEQYF
DNA: TGTGCCAGCCACGGACAGGGTTGGTACGAGCAGTACTTC

V: TRBV29-1
D: NA
J: TRBJ2-7
size: NA
CDR3: CSVGLRTDSYEQYF
DNA: TGCAGCGTTGGGCTCCGGACTGATTCCTACGAGCAGTACTTC

V: TRBV20-1
D: NA
J: TRBJ1-2
size: NA
CDR3: CSASVRPGYTF
DNA: TGCAGTGCTAGTGTCCGCCCCGGCTACACCTTC

V: TRBV10-3
D: NA
J: TRBJ2-6
size: NA
CDR3: CAISDPYRKGVAGANVLTF
DNA: TGTGCCATCAGTGATCCCTACCGCAAGGGCGTCGCCGGGGCCAACGTCCTGACTTTC

V: TRBV5-5
D: NA
J: TRBJ1-5
size: NA
CDR3: CASSVDGFYQPQHF
DNA: TGTGCCAGCAGCGTAGACGGTTTCTATCAGCCCCAGCATTTT

V: TRBV6-2/TRBV6-3
D: NA
J: TRBJ1-1
size: few
CDR3: CASSYKGVRAFF
DNA: TGTGCCAGCAGTTACAAGGGGGTGCGAGCTTTCTTT

V: TRBV7-2
D: NA
J: TRBJ1-2
size: few
CDR3: CASSPRALYGYTF
DNA: TGTGCCAGCAGCCCCAGGGCTCTCTATGGCTACACCTTC

V: TRBV6-5
D: TRBD1
J: TRBJ2-5
size: once
CDR3: CASGADRPPETQYF
DNA: TGTGCCAGCGGAGCGGACAGGCCGCCAGAGACCCAGTACTTC

V: TRBV2
D: NA
J: TRBJ2-7
size: once
CDR3: CASSETAGNPYEQYF
DNA: TGTGCCAGCAGTGAAACGGCAGGGAACCCCTACGAGCAGTACTTC

V: TRBV7-2
D: TRBD2
J: TRBJ2-1
size: NA
CDR3: CASSLARLAGAYNEQFF
DNA: TGTGCCAGCAGCTTAGCGCGACTAGCGGGAGCGTACAATGAGCAGTTCTTC

V: TRBV24-1
D: NA
J: TRBJ2-1
size: NA
CDR3: CATSELDGATGSYNEQFF
DNA: TGTGCCACCAGTGAGCTTGACGGGGCCACGGGCTCCTACAATGAGCAGTTCTTC

V: TRBV27
D: TRBD1
J: TRBJ1-5
size: NA
CDR3: CASSFDRAGQPRHF
DNA: TGTGCCAGCAGTTTCGACAGGGCAGGTCAGCCCCGGCATTTT

V: TRBV28
D: NA
J: TRBJ2-5
size: few
CDR3: CASEGAKISYQETQYF
DNA: TGTGCCAGCGAGGGAGCTAAGATTTCGTACCAAGAGACCCAGTACTTC

V: TRBV25-1
D: NA
J: TRBJ1-1
size: NA
CDR3: CASSEVLGTEAFF
DNA: TGTGCCAGCAGTGAAGTATTAGGAACTGAAGCTTTCTTT

V: TRBV29-1
D: NA
J: TRBJ1-2
size: NA
CDR3: CSVHQQGDGYTF
DNA: TGCAGCGTTCACCAACAGGGTGATGGCTACACCTTC